This is a list of T cell receptor beta chains from one sample in a study of OX40 agonist ivuxolimab in advanced cancers. Produced via immunoSEQ multiplex PCR; TCRdb's table is partial and in-frame only. The sample contains fewer than 80,000 clones, around 81% of which appear only once. The sequences come from CD4+ or CD8+ T cells sorted from blood, collected in a trial of the OX40 agonist ivuxolimab. The receptors here all came from an adult with an advanced solid tumor such as melanoma, head and neck, liver or kidney cancer. CDR3s include the opening cysteine and the closing phenylalanine or tryptophan. A D gene is named only where the DNA matches it firmly. Rows may omit the clone size; those that give it use once, few, many or a size class.

>TRBV18|.|.|TRBJ1-2
CASSEDSNYGYTF
TGTGCCAGCTCAGAGGACAGTAACTATGGCTACACCTTC
>TRBV28|once|TRBD1|TRBJ2-5
CASSFQGEETQYF
TGTGCCAGCAGTTTTCAGGGGGAGGAGACCCAGTACTTC
>TRBV10-3|.|.|TRBJ1-5
CAISDGGDQPQHF
TGTGCCATCAGTGACGGGGGGGATCAGCCCCAGCATTTT
>TRBV19|.|.|TRBJ1-4
CASSPGQATNEKLFF
TGTGCCAGTAGCCCAGGGCAGGCAACTAATGAAAAACTGTTTTTT
>TRBV13|.|.|TRBJ2-3
CASSPKPNTDTQYF
TGTGCCAGCAGCCCAAAACCCAACACAGATACGCAGTATTTT
>TRBV12-5|.|.|TRBJ2-7
CASGSTRGIYEQYF
TGTGCTAGTGGTTCAACAAGGGGGATCTACGAGCAGTACTTC
>TRBV5-6|.|.|TRBJ1-5
CASSAGGGGTQPQHF
TGTGCCAGCAGCGCGGGAGGGGGGGGTACTCAGCCCCAGCATTTT
>TRBV7-6|.|TRBD1|TRBJ2-2
CASSLGTGGNTGELFF
TGTGCCAGCAGCTTAGGGACAGGGGGCAACACCGGGGAGCTGTTTTTT
>TRBV6-4|.|TRBD1|TRBJ2-1
CASSVRQGEENEQFF
TGTGCCAGCAGTGTCCGACAGGGTGAGGAAAATGAGCAGTTCTTC
>TRBV27|.|TRBD2|TRBJ2-3
CASSPAGDPTITDTQYF
TGTGCCAGCAGTCCGGCGGGGGACCCTACAATCACAGATACGCAGTATTTT
>TRBV30|.|TRBD2|TRBJ2-1
CAWSAWDYRATDEQFF
TGTGCCTGGAGTGCGTGGGACTATAGAGCAACGGATGAGCAGTTCTTC
>TRBV7-2|.|TRBD1|TRBJ1-2
CASSFGQGLGYGYTF
TGTGCCAGCAGTTTCGGACAGGGGCTCGGCTATGGCTACACCTTC
>TRBV7-3|.|TRBD2|TRBJ2-5
CASSLSGSMGETQYF
TGTGCCAGCAGCTTAAGCGGGAGCATGGGGGAGACCCAGTACTTC
>TRBV7-9|.|TRBD2|TRBJ2-1
CASSATSGRLDEQFF
TGTGCCAGCAGCGCGACTAGCGGGAGGTTGGATGAGCAGTTCTTC
>TRBV10-2|.|TRBD2|TRBJ2-5
CASTGTSGGETQYF
TGCGCCAGCACCGGGACTAGCGGGGGAGAGACCCAGTACTTC
>TRBV4-1|.|.|TRBJ2-2
CASRWQTNTGELFF
TGCGCCAGCAGATGGCAGACTAACACCGGGGAGCTGTTTTTT
>TRBV28|.|.|TRBJ1-1
CASRRGWAFF
TGTGCCAGCAGGCGGGGTTGGGCTTTCTTT
>TRBV7-9|.|TRBD1|TRBJ1-2
CASSFGDSNYGYTF
TGTGCCAGCAGCTTTGGGGACAGCAACTATGGCTACACCTTC
>TRBV11-2|.|.|TRBJ1-1
CASSLLGREAFF
TGTGCCAGCAGCTTACTGGGCAGGGAAGCTTTCTTT
>TRBV2|once|.|TRBJ1-6
CASSESVPSSYNSPLHF
TGTGCCAGCAGTGAAAGTGTGCCCAGCTCCTATAATTCACCCCTCCACTTT
>TRBV28|medium-sized|.|TRBJ1-2
CASSRRQELYGYTF
TGTGCCAGCAGCCGAAGACAGGAGCTCTATGGCTACACCTTC
>TRBV6-5|.|TRBD1|TRBJ1-5
CASSYGTGANQPQHF
TGTGCCAGCAGTTACGGGACAGGGGCCAATCAGCCCCAGCATTTT
>TRBV7-8|medium-sized|TRBD2|TRBJ2-2
CASSLEGGRGTGELFF
TGTGCCAGCAGCCTCGAGGGCGGGAGAGGAACCGGGGAGCTGTTTTTT
>TRBV7-6|.|.|TRBJ2-2
CASSLNARTGELFF
TGTGCCAGCAGCTTAAACGCCAGGACCGGGGAGCTGTTTTTT
>TRBV9|.|TRBD2|TRBJ2-7
CASSVSGGSSYEQYF
TGTGCCAGCAGCGTTAGCGGGGGGAGCTCCTACGAGCAGTACTTC
>TRBV5-1|.|.|TRBJ2-1
CASSSGTYNEQFF
TGCGCCAGCAGTTCCGGGACATACAATGAGCAGTTCTTC
>TRBV28|.|.|TRBJ1-5
CASSLYPATPINQPQHF
TGTGCCAGCAGTTTATACCCGGCAACACCAATCAATCAGCCCCAGCATTTT
>TRBV6-1|.|.|TRBJ2-5
CASSQTETQYF
TGTGCCAGCAGCCAAACCGAGACCCAGTACTTC
>TRBV19|.|TRBD2|TRBJ2-2
CASAGWTSGNTGELFF
TGTGCCAGTGCAGGGTGGACTAGCGGGAACACCGGGGAGCTGTTTTTT
>TRBV27|few|.|TRBJ1-5
CASRKGNQPQHF
TGTGCCAGCAGAAAGGGGAATCAGCCCCAGCATTTT
>TRBV6-5|once|TRBD1|TRBJ2-3
CASSYSQGARTDTQYF
TGTGCCAGCAGTTACTCGCAGGGGGCGCGCACAGATACGCAGTATTTT
>TRBV4-2|.|TRBD2|TRBJ2-1
CASSQVGLAGGLSYNEQFF
TGTGCCAGCAGCCAAGTGGGACTAGCGGGAGGCCTCTCCTACAATGAGCAGTTCTTC
>TRBV4-1|.|.|TRBJ1-2
CASSPTTGRNYGYTF
TGCGCCAGCAGCCCGACCACCGGACGGAACTATGGCTACACCTTC
>TRBV27|.|.|TRBJ2-5
CASSPRLNQETQYF
TGTGCCAGCAGTCCCCGACTAAACCAAGAGACCCAGTACTTC
>TRBV18|.|.|TRBJ1-2
CASSPTRDSYGYTF
TGTGCCAGCTCACCAACCCGGGATTCTTATGGCTACACCTTC
>TRBV5-1|once|.|TRBJ1-3
CASSNTGISGNTIYF
TGCGCCAGCAGCAATACAGGGATCTCTGGAAACACCATATATTTT
>TRBV5-4|.|TRBD1|TRBJ2-2
CASSFRQGVDGELFF
TGTGCCAGCAGCTTCCGACAGGGGGTGGACGGGGAGCTGTTTTTT
>TRBV11-3|.|.|TRBJ2-2
CASSLDFRANGELFF
TGTGCCAGCAGCTTAGATTTCAGGGCGAACGGGGAGCTGTTTTTT
>TRBV5-4|few|.|TRBJ2-3
CASSYRGAGTDTQYF
TGTGCCAGCAGCTACCGGGGGGCAGGCACAGATACGCAGTATTTT